This entry concerns a single TCR beta chain. This sample is part of a study of blood T cell repertoires in COVID-19. Study-wide context: PBMCs, B-cell-depleted T cells, or T cells provided the cDNA or gDNA that made up the material.

Original processing notes: Reference gene primer amplification in the assay estimated nucleated cell counts. Only in-frame clones appear in the TCRdb table, and some are missing; sequencing was by immunoSEQ multiplex PCR. That table is the source of V, J and clone size, and D and trimming were worked out from the DNA. The sample lists about 170,000 clones, roughly 85% occurring once. The CDR3 totals 15 residues. V shed 5 bases and J 5 bases; nucleotides not matched to a gene: 10. In germline, CDR1 is SGHTA, CDR2 FQGNSA. The chain joins TRBV7-2 to TRBJ2-7; 9 positions agree with TRBD1. The sample consisted of peripheral blood. The clonotype was recovered from an elderly woman with acute or convalescent COVID-19. The CDR3 loop is CASSAAGQGGDEQYF. In nucleotides, the CDR3 is TGTGCCAGCAGCGCAGCGGGACAGGGCGGGGACGAGCAGTACTTC.